This TCR beta chain was retrieved from a study of early T cells in non-severe SARS-CoV-2 infection (dated by TCRdb to the early 2020s). General notes on the study: Bulk RNA from unsorted whole blood was used for TCR sequencing, so alpha and beta chains could not be paired.

Study-wide conclusions, independent of this receptor: VDJdb matching was skewed toward anti-spike CD8 responses and likely underestimated virus-specific expansions by missing private and CD4 specificities.

The germline V gene specifies SGHVS as CDR1 and FQNEAQ as CDR2. V is cut by 5 bases and J by 4 bases, and the space between the germline ends is 17 bases. The CDR3 holds 15 amino acids from the cysteine to the phenylalanine. The CDR3 DNA has 45 bases and is translated from base 1. The library was made by 5' RACE. These reads were obtained on a NextSeq 500. In the TCR library protocol, unique molecular identifiers were attached to individual cDNA molecules to correct for PCR bias and sequencing error. TCR alpha and beta chains were both sequenced, and the abundances of alpha and beta sequences in each sample were closely correlated with each other. Per the authors' processing: Decombinator V4 was used to annotate the V gene, J gene and CDR3 of the TCR sequences. TCRs were defined as expanded if a significant change between any two time points was detected under a Poisson model with p below 0.0001. TCR abundances were normalised to the total number of TCRs sequenced per sample and were expressed as counts per million. TRAV1-2 paired with TRAJ12, TRAJ20 or TRAJ33 defined MAIT TCRs, while TRAV10 paired with TRAJ18 defined iNKT TCRs. VDJdb, accessed on 1 November 2021, was searched for TCRs annotated for CMV, EBV and SARS-CoV-2, and TCRs annotated for more than one antigen were excluded. TCRdb took the public reads, trimmed them with fastp at Q25, ran MiXCR for clone calling and kept in-frame beta chains. Each record represents a unique CDR3 protein, reported with the most common genes and DNA among its rows. Here the V and J calls rest on TCRdb's processing, not on the authors' analysis. Here the sample has just over 95,000 distinct CDR3 sequences; 9.5% to 11% occur a single time. The biggest ten clones account for roughly 5% of the sample.

This was a case-control study nested in a cohort of healthcare workers in London, UK, who had nasopharyngeal swab PCR tests and blood samples taken every week. Healthcare workers were enrolled in the week of the UK lockdown, from 23 to 31 March 2020, and were followed every week for up to 16 weeks. Turning to this clonotype: Its recognized antigen is unknown. There are no base qualities to consult, and no much larger clone falls within one base.

The sequence came from an adult who was a healthcare worker with PCR-confirmed SARS-CoV-2 infection or an uninfected control (not recorded which). Material: whole blood, obtained at baseline. The V and J segments used are TRBV7-8 and TRBJ1-1; too little of a D gene remains to name it. The base sequence is TGTGCCAGCAGCCCCATAAGAGGCTGGGGCACTGAAGCTTTCTTT. It translates to CASSPIRGWGTEAFF.